This T cell receptor (beta chain) is drawn from a study of T-cell reconstitution after alpha-beta-depleted transplantation in children. TCRbeta library preparation incorporated unique molecular identifiers. TCRdb processed the PCR reads anew with MiXCR; each CDR3 protein has one entry. The data show around 240,000 distinct CDR3 sequences, 9.7% seen once. This clonotype was counted at least ten times. This clonotype originated in a human donor who donated a stem cell graft to a child with SCID. Sequenced here: PBMCs from the stem cell graft donor, sampled from the stem cell graft.

The CDR3 DNA sequence: TGTGCCAGCAGCCAAGACCTCGGGCGACAGGCGCCGGTTGAGCAGTTCTTC. This translates into CASSQDLGRQAPVEQFF. This chain links TRBV14 with TRBJ2-1, with D perhaps matching TRBD1 (6 bases). The CDR3 extends over 17 amino acids. V was trimmed by 0 bases and J by 9 bases, leaving 21 bases between them. CDR1 and CDR2 (germline): SGHDN, FVKESK.